The clone carrying this T cell receptor (beta chain) came up a few times. Its specificity is unknown. A second roughly 6 to 12 cycle PCR used barcoded and J-beta primers. One entry per CDR3 protein, called by TCRdb with MiXCR from the 5' RACE reads. The sample holds approximately 730,000 distinct CDR3 sequences; 50% to 65% are singletons and the top ten take about two fifths. This sample is part of a study of blood T cells in healthy people across ages. The overall study: Capture by template switching was about one barcoded beta molecule per two T cells. Study-wide results and caveats: Considered underestimates were the diversity estimates obtained from one million T cells.

From germline, CDR1 is SGHRS and CDR2 YFSETQ. The CDR3 covers 16 residues. The J segment lost 2 bases and the V segment lost 3 bases, leaving 6 bases of the junction unmatched. The chain is built from TRBV5-1 and TRBJ2-3; 10 bases align to TRBD2. The sample taken for sequencing was blood. The clonotype was recovered from a man aged 80 or over in good health. CDR3 loop: CASSSSGSAVTDTQYF. The CDR3 nucleotides are TGCGCCAGCAGCTCTAGCGGGAGCGCGGTCACAGATACGCAGTATTTT.